Reported below is one TCR beta chain. What it binds is unknown. The junction departs from the called germline gene at one end, perhaps through a read error. Unrecorded immune exposure was likely among donors, who were nominally healthy when sampled. With 60 Vbeta and 13 Jbeta primers, the PCR was carried out. Only in-frame clones appear in the TCRdb table, and some are missing; sequencing was by immunoSEQ multiplex PCR. The profile covers 100,000 to 150,000 clones, with around 65% appearing a single time and less than 2% taken by the ten largest. This entry belongs to a study of cytomegalovirus exposure and HLA in healthy donors. The CDR3 is 15 residues long. Germline V lookup: CDR1 SGHDN, CDR2 FVKESK. Study-level results: Three chains tied to CMV proved CMV antigen-specific in vitro. TCR beta sequences reportedly predicted most subjects' HLA-A and HLA-B alleles accurately. Association of a missense DCLRE1C variant with TCR beta V- and J-gene trimming was reported in a later analysis.

The chain employs TRBV14 and TRBJ2-5; D is unresolved. The TCR originated in a man between 18 and 29 years old in good health and CMV-seronegative. Sample: PBMCs. CDR3 nucleotide sequence: TGTCCCAGCAGCCAACGCCTAGATTATATGCAGACCCAGTACTTC. This codes for CPSSQRLDYMQTQYF.